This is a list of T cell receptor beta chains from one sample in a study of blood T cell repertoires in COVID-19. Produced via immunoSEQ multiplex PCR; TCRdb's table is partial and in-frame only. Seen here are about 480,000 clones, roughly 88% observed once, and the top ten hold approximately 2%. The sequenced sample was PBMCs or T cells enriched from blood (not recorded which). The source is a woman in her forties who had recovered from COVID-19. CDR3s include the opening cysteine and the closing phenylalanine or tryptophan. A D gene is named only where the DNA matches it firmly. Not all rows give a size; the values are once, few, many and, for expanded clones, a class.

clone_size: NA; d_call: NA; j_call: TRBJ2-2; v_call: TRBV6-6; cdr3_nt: TGTGCCAGCAGCTCAGGCAGTCCTACCGGGGAGCTGTTTTTT; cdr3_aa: CASSSGSPTGELFF
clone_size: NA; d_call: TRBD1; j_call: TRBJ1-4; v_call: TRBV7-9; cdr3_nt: TGTGCCAGCAGCTGGGGACAGGGAGAGAATGAAAAACTGTTTTTT; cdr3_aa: CASSWGQGENEKLFF
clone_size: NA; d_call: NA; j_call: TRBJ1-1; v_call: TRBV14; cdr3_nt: TGTGCCAGCAGCCAAGATCTGGGGGCGGGGGTATCTGAAGCTTTCTTT; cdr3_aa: CASSQDLGAGVSEAFF
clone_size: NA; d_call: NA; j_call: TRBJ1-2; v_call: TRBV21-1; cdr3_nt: TGTGCCATTGGGACCCGGGGGTATGGCTACACCTTC; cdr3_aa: CAIGTRGYGYTF
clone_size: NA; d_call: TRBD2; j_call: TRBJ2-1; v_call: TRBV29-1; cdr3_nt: TGCAGCGTTGAAAAGGGACTACACTCCTACAATGAGCAGTTCTTC; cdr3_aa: CSVEKGLHSYNEQFF
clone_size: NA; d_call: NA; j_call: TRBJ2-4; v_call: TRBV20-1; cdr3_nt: TGCAGTGCCAGATCTAGCGTACAGTACTTC; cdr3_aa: CSARSSVQYF
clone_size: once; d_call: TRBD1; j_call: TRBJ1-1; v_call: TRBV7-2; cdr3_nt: TGTGCCAGCAGCTTAGGGACAGGGAACACTGAAGCTTTCTTT; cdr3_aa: CASSLGTGNTEAFF
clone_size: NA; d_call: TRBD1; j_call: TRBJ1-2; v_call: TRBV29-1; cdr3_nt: TGCAGCGTTGGGCGACAGGGGTCCTATGGCTACACCTTC; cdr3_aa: CSVGRQGSYGYTF
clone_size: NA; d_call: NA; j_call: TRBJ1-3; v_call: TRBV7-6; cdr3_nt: TGTGCCAGCAGCCTGACGACAGGACTCACCATATATTTT; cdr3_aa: CASSLTTGLTIYF
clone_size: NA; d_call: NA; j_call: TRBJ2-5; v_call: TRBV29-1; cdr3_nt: TGCAGCGTTCTAGCGCCGAGGGAGACCCAGTACTTC; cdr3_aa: CSVLAPRETQYF
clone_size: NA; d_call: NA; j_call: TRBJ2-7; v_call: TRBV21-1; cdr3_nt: TGTGCCAGCCCAAGGGATGCCTACGGGACTAGCGTAGCCTACGAGCAGTACTTC; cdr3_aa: CASPRDAYGTSVAYEQYF
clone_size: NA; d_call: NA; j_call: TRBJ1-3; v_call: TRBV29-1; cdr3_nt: TGCAGCGTTGCCGGTAGCTCTGGAAACACCATATATTTT; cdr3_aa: CSVAGSSGNTIYF
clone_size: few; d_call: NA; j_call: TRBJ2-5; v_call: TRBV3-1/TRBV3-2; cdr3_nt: TGTGCCAGCAGCCAAGCTCAAAGGTTTAAGCGGGAGACCCAGTACTTC; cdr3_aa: CASSQAQRFKRETQYF
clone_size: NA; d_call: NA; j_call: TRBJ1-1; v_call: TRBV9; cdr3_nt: TGTGCCAGCAGCCTTGACACAACGACGGGGACTGAAGCTTTCTTT; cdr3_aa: CASSLDTTTGTEAFF